The rows below give T cell receptor beta chains drawn from one sample of a study of sequential checkpoint blockade in melanoma. The protocol was immunoSEQ multiplex PCR, while the TCRdb copy is restricted to in-frame clones and leaves out a portion. The sample yields 15,000 to 20,000 clones, under 65% seen once. The sequenced sample was CD8+ T cells sorted from blood (inferred from file names), obtained from a patient given nivolumab and ipilimumab in sequence. Receptors originate from a human donor with melanoma. Both conserved end residues are part of each CDR3. The order of the fields is D gene, clone size, V gene, J gene, CDR3 DNA, CDR3 protein. The D gene is left open where the match is weak. The size entry is marked missing in some rows and otherwise reads once, few, many or a size class.

d_call: .; clone_size: medium-sized; v_call: TRBV7-3; j_call: TRBJ1-2; cdr3_nt: TGTGCCAGCAGCTTAGAGGGAGGCTATGGCTACACCTTC; cdr3_aa: CASSLEGGYGYTF
d_call: TRBD2; clone_size: .; v_call: TRBV9; j_call: TRBJ2-5; cdr3_nt: TGTGCCAGCAGCACCGGGGGGGTCTGGGAGACCCAGTACTTC; cdr3_aa: CASSTGGVWETQYF
d_call: .; clone_size: few; v_call: TRBV19; j_call: TRBJ2-7; cdr3_nt: TGTGCCAGTAGTATAATGGACAGTGCGAGGGTCGAGCAGTACTTC; cdr3_aa: CASSIMDSARVEQYF
d_call: .; clone_size: few; v_call: TRBV7-8; j_call: TRBJ2-7; cdr3_nt: TGTGCCAGCAGCCAGAGAGGAAACATCCCAAGTCGAGGCGAGCAGTACTTC; cdr3_aa: CASSQRGNIPSRGEQYF
d_call: .; clone_size: .; v_call: TRBV11-2; j_call: TRBJ1-6; cdr3_nt: TGTGCCAGCAGCTTGGAGACAGCCAATTCACCCCTCCACTTT; cdr3_aa: CASSLETANSPLHF
d_call: TRBD1; clone_size: .; v_call: TRBV6-5; j_call: TRBJ1-1; cdr3_nt: TGTGCCAGCAGTTTGGGGACAGGGGTGGTCACTGAAGCTTCCTTT; cdr3_aa: CASSLGTGVVTEASF
d_call: .; clone_size: few; v_call: TRBV7-9; j_call: TRBJ2-3; cdr3_nt: TGTGCCAGCAGCTTAAGCGGGGGACAGGGAGGTCTAAGCTCAGATACGCAGTATTTT; cdr3_aa: CASSLSGGQGGLSSDTQYF
d_call: TRBD2; clone_size: .; v_call: TRBV27; j_call: TRBJ2-1; cdr3_nt: TGTGCCAGCAGCGGGACTAGCGGGAGCTCCTACAATGAGCAGTTCTTC; cdr3_aa: CASSGTSGSSYNEQFF
d_call: .; clone_size: .; v_call: TRBV28; j_call: TRBJ2-2; cdr3_nt: TGTGCCAGCAGTTTTTTAGAGCGCCGGGAGCTGTTTTTT; cdr3_aa: CASSFLERRELFF
d_call: .; clone_size: .; v_call: TRBV7-9; j_call: TRBJ2-2; cdr3_nt: TGTGCCAGCAGCTTATTGATTGTCACAACCGACACCGGGGAGCTGTTTTTT; cdr3_aa: CASSLLIVTTDTGELFF
d_call: .; clone_size: once; v_call: TRBV7-9; j_call: TRBJ2-7; cdr3_nt: TGTGCCAGCAGTTTAGGACAGCGCTCCGACGAGCAGTACTTC; cdr3_aa: CASSLGQRSDEQYF
d_call: .; clone_size: few; v_call: TRBV15; j_call: TRBJ2-6; cdr3_nt: TGTGCCACGGACGCAGGGCTTGCTGGGGCCAACGTCCTGACTTTC; cdr3_aa: CATDAGLAGANVLTF
d_call: .; clone_size: .; v_call: TRBV6-1; j_call: TRBJ2-7; cdr3_nt: TGTGCCAGCAGTGAAATGGAGGAGGGGACAGTACCCTACGAGCAGTACTTC; cdr3_aa: CASSEMEEGTVPYEQYF
d_call: TRBD1; clone_size: .; v_call: TRBV7-9; j_call: TRBJ1-2; cdr3_nt: TGTGCCAGCAGCCATACAGGGGAATCCTATGGCTACACCTTC; cdr3_aa: CASSHTGESYGYTF
d_call: TRBD2; clone_size: .; v_call: TRBV6-4; j_call: TRBJ2-3; cdr3_nt: TGTGCCAGCAGTGACGGGACTAGCGGGAGCACAGATACGCAGTATTTT; cdr3_aa: CASSDGTSGSTDTQYF
d_call: .; clone_size: once; v_call: TRBV13; j_call: TRBJ1-1; cdr3_nt: TGTGCCAGCAGCTTATTGTTAGAGGATTTGAACACTGAAGCTTTCTTT; cdr3_aa: CASSLLLEDLNTEAFF
d_call: .; clone_size: .; v_call: TRBV27; j_call: TRBJ1-5; cdr3_nt: TGTGCCAGCAGTGGAGAGTATAGCAATCAGCCCCAGCATTTT; cdr3_aa: CASSGEYSNQPQHF
d_call: .; clone_size: .; v_call: TRBV5-5; j_call: TRBJ1-4; cdr3_nt: TGTGCCAGCAGCTTGGCACAGGGAAATGAAAAACTGTTTTTT; cdr3_aa: CASSLAQGNEKLFF